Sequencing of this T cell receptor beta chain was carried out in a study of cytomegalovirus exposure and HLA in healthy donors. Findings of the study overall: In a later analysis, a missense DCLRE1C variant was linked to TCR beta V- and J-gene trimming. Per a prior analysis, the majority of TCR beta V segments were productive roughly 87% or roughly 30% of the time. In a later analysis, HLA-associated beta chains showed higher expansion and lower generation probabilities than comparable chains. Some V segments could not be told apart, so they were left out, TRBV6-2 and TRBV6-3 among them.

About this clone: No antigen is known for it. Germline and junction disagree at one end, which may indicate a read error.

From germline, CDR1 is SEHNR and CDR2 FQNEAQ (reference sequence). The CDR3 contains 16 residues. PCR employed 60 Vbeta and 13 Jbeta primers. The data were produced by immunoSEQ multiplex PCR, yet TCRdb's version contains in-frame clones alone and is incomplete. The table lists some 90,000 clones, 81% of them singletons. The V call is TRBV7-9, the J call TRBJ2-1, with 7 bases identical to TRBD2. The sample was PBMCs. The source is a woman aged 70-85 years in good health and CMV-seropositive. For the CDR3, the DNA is TGTTCCAGCAGCTTAGCGCTACTAGCGAGGAGCAATGAGCAGTTCTTC. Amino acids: CSSSLALLARSNEQFF. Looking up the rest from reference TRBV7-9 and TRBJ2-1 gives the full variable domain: DTGVSQNPRHKITKRGQNVTFRCDPISEHNRLYWYRQTLGQGPEFLTYFQNEAQLEKSRLLSDRFSAERPKGSFSTLEIQRTEQGDSAMYLCSSSLALLARSNEQFFGPGTRLTVL.